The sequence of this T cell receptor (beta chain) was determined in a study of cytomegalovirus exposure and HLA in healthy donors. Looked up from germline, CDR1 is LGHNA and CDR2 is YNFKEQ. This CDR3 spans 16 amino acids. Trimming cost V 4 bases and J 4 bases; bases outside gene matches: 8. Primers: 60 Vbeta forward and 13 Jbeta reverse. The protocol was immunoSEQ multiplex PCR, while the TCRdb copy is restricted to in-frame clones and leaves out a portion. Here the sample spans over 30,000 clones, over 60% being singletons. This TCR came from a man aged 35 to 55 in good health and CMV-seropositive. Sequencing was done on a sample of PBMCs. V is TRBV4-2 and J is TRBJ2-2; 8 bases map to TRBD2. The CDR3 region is CASSPSRAGGTGELFF. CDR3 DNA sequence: TGTGCCAGCAGCCCCTCCCGGGCGGGGGGCACCGGGGAGCTGTTTTTT.